This is a list of T cell receptor beta chains from one sample in a study of tumor and adjacent non-tumor tissue in lung cancer. TCRdb itself ran the multiplex PCR reads through MiXCR, one entry per CDR3 protein. The table records fewer than 80,000 distinct CDR3 sequences, roughly 70% of them present only once. The sequenced material came from lung tumor tissue. The origin of the receptors is a woman in her sixties or seventies with non-small cell lung cancer. CDR3s include the opening cysteine and the closing phenylalanine or tryptophan. Fields, in order: CDR3 protein, V gene, CDR3 length.

CASSESHRTSQKGGYIF,TRBV6-1,17
CAGTSVTNQGTQYF,TRBV6-5,14
CASSYEGGEQLF,TRBV6-2/TRBV6-3,12
CVSSSRTGNSYGYTF,TRBV28,15
CASGYSWERGAFF,TRBV6-5,13
CSATWGFTDTQYF,TRBV20-1,13
CAGTTKVEGPYEQYF,TRBV6-5,15
CAISESVGIDTQYF,TRBV10-3,14
CASSIRLGALSNRPQHF,TRBV5-8,17
CASSYSRPSEQYF,TRBV6-6,13
CSVTSGSFGEQYF,TRBV29-1,13
CASSHPNRYDQFF,TRBV7-8,13
CASSYTIGNQPQHF,TRBV6-6,14
CSVEQTGGPGELFF,TRBV29-1,14
CASSLDRATNEKLFF,TRBV7-9,15
CASSPYKDRVGELFF,TRBV28,15
CSVSAGWAGLADNEQFF,TRBV20-1,17
CTINESGVGTQYF,TRBV10-3,13
CSARPMTGFGNQPQYF,TRBV20-1,16
CTSSYSGHQGHDKYF,TRBV6-5,15
CASMYWDYEQYF,TRBV6-2/TRBV6-3,12
CVSSLEFQSTDTQYF,TRBV11-2,15
CASSLDGTSGRNEQFF,TRBV19,16
CASSLMRLTNEKLFF,TRBV4-1,15
CASSLKWSETYEHYF,TRBV11-1,15
CSVSGPGTNELFF,TRBV29-1,13
CASSLGSPGGADTLYF,TRBV13,16
CASSFRTSGTKAADTQYF,TRBV5-4,18
CASSLNNERYF,TRBV12-3/TRBV12-4,11
CASSEVGTSGANVLTF,TRBV6-1,16
CTSRTSGASIDTQYF,TRBV6-1,15
CASSYSYEQYF,TRBV5-4,11
CSVEDTRTCLPDTQYF,TRBV29-1,16
CSAKRNAEQFF,TRBV20-1,11
CASSFETGGSGNEQFF,TRBV7-8,16
CASTEVEFGRGNFQYF,TRBV6-1,16
CASSQEGLVGAHPYEQYF,TRBV4-1,18
CASSYWGLGHNEQFF,TRBV6-5,15
CASSGGTAETQYF,TRBV28,13
CASSPTVYEQYF,TRBV18,12
CASSLGYVYRTEAQYF,TRBV5-6,16
CSARVQLINHPQHF,TRBV20-1,14
CANSYRSPRQRKNSSLHF,TRBV6-5,18
CASSAPSGTAELFF,TRBV6-5,14
CVSSEGGIWTDAFF,TRBV6-1,14
CANSGWSFFEEIQYF,TRBV10-2,15